The clone carrying this TCR beta chain was seen a handful of times. These data originate in a study of T cells after yellow fever vaccination. The wider study: Preparation used SMART-Seq v4 Ultra Low Input for the low-cell-number fractions.

Germline V lookup: CDR1 SGHAT, CDR2 FQNNGV. Trimming at V came to 3 bases and at J to 7 bases, leaving 10 bases not matched to a gene. CDR3 size: 16 residues. TCRdb reprocessed the 5' RACE reads with MiXCR, giving one entry per CDR3 protein. The data hold roughly 240,000 distinct CDR3 sequences, with approximately 6.3% observed a single time. This specimen was CD4+ T cells sorted from PBMCs, taken on the day of the yellow fever booster vaccination. The rearrangement uses TRBV11-2 and TRBJ2-7; 12 bases line up with TRBD1. This sequence was found in a young man who received the YFV17D yellow fever vaccine. CDR3 DNA: TGTGCCAGCAGCTTGGGCCCGGGACAGGGGGCGGATGAGCAGTACTTC. It translates to CASSLGPGQGADEQYF. Drawing the rest from reference TRBV11-2 and TRBJ2-7, the complete variable domain is EAGVAQSPRYKIIEKRQSVAFWCNPISGHATLYWYQQILGQGPKLLIQFQNNGVVDDSQLPKDRFSAERLKGVDSTLKIQPAKLEDSAVYLCASSLGPGQGADEQYFGPGTRLTVT.